A selection of T cell receptor beta chains follows, all from one sample in a study of early T cells in non-severe SARS-CoV-2 infection. TCRdb processed the 5' RACE reads anew with MiXCR; each CDR3 protein has one entry. The table lists 79,000 or so distinct CDR3 sequences, 9.5% to 15% of them singletons, with approximately 1% in the top ten. Sample: whole blood. These receptors originate from an adult who was a healthcare worker with PCR-confirmed SARS-CoV-2 infection or an uninfected control (not recorded which). Each CDR3 is given with its conserved first and last residue. Fields, in order: CDR3 length, D gene, V gene, clone size, J gene, CDR3 protein, CDR3 DNA. A D gene is named only where the DNA matches it firmly. Expanded clones get a size class; other rows say once, few or many, or leave the size out.

15	-	TRBV12-3/TRBV12-4	-	TRBJ2-2	CASSLLDGAPGGLFF	TGTGCCAGCAGTCTCCTGGACGGCGCGCCCGGTGGGCTGTTTTTT
17	-	TRBV18	few	TRBJ2-7	CASSPNMGGRDSYEQYF	TGTGCCAGCTCACCCAATATGGGGGGACGGGACTCCTACGAGCAGTACTTC
13	-	TRBV4-1	many	TRBJ2-7	CASSHFGPGEQYF	TGCGCCAGCAGCCACTTTGGACCGGGCGAGCAGTACTTC
15	TRBD1	TRBV29-1	few	TRBJ1-4	CSVEEQGEIGEKLFF	TGCAGCGTTGAGGAACAGGGGGAGATCGGGGAAAAACTGTTTTTT
15	-	TRBV7-8	few	TRBJ2-7	CASSLVRAGGGEQYF	TGTGCCAGCAGCTTAGTCCGGGCCGGTGGAGGCGAGCAGTACTTC
14	TRBD1	TRBV7-2	-	TRBJ2-1	CATPPGQGAHEQFF	TGTGCCACCCCTCCGGGACAGGGGGCCCATGAGCAGTTCTTC
15	TRBD2	TRBV7-2	few	TRBJ2-7	CASSLASSGNNEQYF	TGTGCCAGCAGCTTAGCGTCTAGCGGGAACAACGAGCAGTACTTC
14	-	TRBV7-2	few	TRBJ2-7	CASSSGRLSYEQYF	TGTGCCAGCAGCTCGGGACGGCTATCCTACGAGCAGTACTTC
17	-	TRBV28	-	TRBJ2-1	CASSFMFGGWPSNEQFF	TGTGCCAGCAGTTTTATGTTTGGGGGATGGCCGAGCAATGAGCAGTTCTTC
13	-	TRBV20-1	many	TRBJ2-7	CSASPGRFYEQYF	TGCAGTGCTAGCCCCGGCCGATTCTACGAGCAGTACTTC
16	-	TRBV6-2/TRBV6-3	many	TRBJ1-5	CASSYLGHPGNQPQHF	TGTGCCAGCAGTTACTTGGGACACCCTGGGAATCAGCCCCAGCATTTT
13	-	TRBV7-9	few	TRBJ2-3	CASSLAGGDTQYF	TGTGCCAGCAGCTTAGCGGGGGGAGATACGCAGTATTTT
17	-	TRBV6-4	few	TRBJ1-3	CASTNFLGRSSGNTIYF	TGTGCCAGCACCAACTTCCTCGGACGGAGCTCTGGAAACACCATATATTTT
14	TRBD1	TRBV7-6	few	TRBJ1-5	CASSPRTGAQPQHF	TGTGCCAGCAGCCCGCGGACAGGGGCCCAGCCCCAGCATTTT
16	TRBD1	TRBV24-1	-	TRBJ2-1	CATSDSGQVPYNEQFF	TGTGCCACCAGTGATTCGGGACAGGTACCCTACAATGAGCAGTTCTTC
15	TRBD1	TRBV5-4	many	TRBJ2-2	CASSLGQGYTGELFF	TGTGCCAGCAGCTTGGGACAGGGGTACACCGGGGAGCTGTTTTTT
13	TRBD2	TRBV7-9	-	TRBJ2-3	CASRAGETDTQYF	TGTGCCAGCAGAGCGGGAGAGACAGATACGCAGTATTTT
12	-	TRBV29-1	few	TRBJ2-5	CSQGAGQETQYF	TGCAGCCAGGGAGCGGGTCAAGAGACCCAGTACTTC
12	-	TRBV5-1	many	TRBJ1-6	CASSLENSPLHF	TGCGCCAGCAGCTTGGAGAATTCACCCCTCCACTTT
14	TRBD1	TRBV10-3	-	TRBJ1-1	CAISGTGVGTEAFF	TGTGCCATCAGCGGGACAGGGGTGGGAACTGAAGCTTTCTTT
11	-	TRBV10-2	many	TRBJ2-1	CASRSDLEQFF	TGCGCCAGCCGATCCGATTTGGAGCAGTTCTTC
16	-	TRBV29-1	few	TRBJ2-1	CSVISPRGGAYNEQFF	TGCAGCGTTATATCGCCCAGGGGAGGGGCCTACAATGAGCAGTTCTTC
13	-	TRBV2	few	TRBJ1-6	CASSSLGNSPLHF	TGTGCCAGCAGTTCTTTGGGGAATTCACCCCTCCACTTT
14	-	TRBV11-2	-	TRBJ2-6	CASSFVSGANVLTF	TGTGCCAGCAGCTTCGTCTCTGGGGCCAACGTCCTGACTTTC
16	-	TRBV11-2	-	TRBJ2-1	CASSLEPGLAYNEQFF	TGTGCCAGCAGCTTAGAACCCGGACTGGCCTACAATGAGCAGTTCTTC